This T cell receptor beta chain comes out of a study of blood T cell repertoires in COVID-19. The wider study: COVID-19 samples from acute and convalescent phases originated in the United States, Italy and Spain. From T cells, B-cell-depleted T cells, or PBMCs came the material, which was cDNA or gDNA.

Original analysis: Nucleated cell counts were estimated from reference gene primer amplification. Measured with immunoSEQ multiplex PCR; TCRdb has only the in-frame clones, and not every one. Clonal size and the V and J genes are those of that table, whereas D and trimming came from the DNA. The table lists about 290,000 clones, around nine tenths of them singletons, with about 0.94% in the top ten. The CDR3 is 13 amino acids. Trimming left V 8 bases short and J 8 bases short, with 15 bases between. From germline, CDR1 is MNHEY and CDR2 SMNVEV (reference sequence). The sequence came from a middle-aged woman who had recovered from COVID-19. The specimen was peripheral blood. The chain links TRBV27 to TRBJ1-4; D not certain. The CDR3 here is CASRGAGKEKLFF. The CDR3 bases are TGTGCCAGCCGGGGTGCGGGGAAGGAAAAACTGTTTTTT. Looking up the rest from reference TRBV27 and TRBJ1-4 gives the full variable domain: EAQVTQNPRYLITVTGKKLTVTCSQNMNHEYMSWYRQDPGLGLRQIYYSMNVEVTDKGDVPEGYKVSRKEKRNFPLILESPSPNQTSLYFCASRGAGKEKLFFGSGTQLSVL.